These T cell receptor beta chains were read from a single sample in a study of shared clonotypes between healthy human individuals. The assay was immunoSEQ multiplex PCR, and TCRdb's table has in-frame clones only and misses some. Of around 2.5 million clones listed, roughly 93% are singletons. The sequenced sample consisted of naive CD4+ T cells from PBMCs. Source of these receptors: a man between 18 and 29 years old in good health. Some clones in this sample may be carry-over from other donors' samples. CDR3s include the opening cysteine and the closing phenylalanine or tryptophan. Each record gives: V gene, J gene, D gene, CDR3 DNA, CDR3 protein. D genes are given only for firm matches.

v_gene: TRBV19
j_gene: TRBJ2-7
d_gene: TRBD1
CDR3nt: TGTGCCAGTAGTAACAAACAGGGGGCCCAACCCTCCTACGAGCAGTACTTC
CDR3aa: CASSNKQGAQPSYEQYF

v_gene: TRBV28
j_gene: TRBJ1-5
d_gene: TRBD1
CDR3nt: TGTGCCAGCAGTGTGGATCCAGGGGGTCCTCAGCCCCAGCATTTT
CDR3aa: CASSVDPGGPQPQHF

v_gene: TRBV5-1
j_gene: TRBJ1-5
d_gene: NA
CDR3nt: TGCGCCAGCAGCTTGATTGGGGGGAAGGGACAGCCCCAGCATTTT
CDR3aa: CASSLIGGKGQPQHF

v_gene: TRBV2
j_gene: TRBJ1-5
d_gene: NA
CDR3nt: TGTGCCAGCAGTGATCCCAAGACAGGCAATCAGCCCCAGCATTTT
CDR3aa: CASSDPKTGNQPQHF

v_gene: TRBV7-2
j_gene: TRBJ2-3
d_gene: NA
CDR3nt: TGTGCCAGCAGCTCAGTCCCGCTAGGCACAGATACGCAGTATTTT
CDR3aa: CASSSVPLGTDTQYF

v_gene: TRBV6-5
j_gene: TRBJ2-7
d_gene: TRBD1
CDR3nt: TGTGCCAGCAGTTACTCGAGACAGGGGGGGGACGAGCAGTACTTC
CDR3aa: CASSYSRQGGDEQYF

v_gene: TRBV30
j_gene: TRBJ1-2
d_gene: NA
CDR3nt: TGTGCGCTACGAAAAGACGGCCCTCTGGGCTACACCTTC
CDR3aa: CALRKDGPLGYTF

v_gene: TRBV18
j_gene: TRBJ2-7
d_gene: NA
CDR3nt: TGTGCCAGCTCACCACGGCCAGGTTGGAACGAGCAGTACTTC
CDR3aa: CASSPRPGWNEQYF

v_gene: TRBV5-1
j_gene: TRBJ2-7
d_gene: NA
CDR3nt: TGCGCCAGCAGCTTGATCGCTAACTCCTACGAGCAGTACTTC
CDR3aa: CASSLIANSYEQYF

v_gene: TRBV6-6
j_gene: TRBJ2-1
d_gene: TRBD2
CDR3nt: TGTGCCAGCAGTTCTACTAGCGAAAACAATGAGCAGTTCTTC
CDR3aa: CASSSTSENNEQFF